This T cell receptor beta chain was identified in a study of T cells after yellow fever vaccination. One entry per CDR3 protein results from TCRdb running MiXCR on the 5' RACE reads. The data contain about 340,000 distinct CDR3 sequences, around 3.9% of them singletons. This clonotype was found a few times. The CDR3 is 15 amino acids. Germline V gene data show CDR1 as MNHEY and CDR2 as SVGEGT. Deletions cut 6 bases from V and 6 bases from J, with 18 bases between. The sequence derives from a man aged 18 to 29 who received the YFV17D yellow fever vaccine. V and J are TRBV6-2 or TRBV6-3 and TRBJ1-5, with a weak D call TRBD1 (5 bases). The sample consisted of PBMCs, taken 5 days after the yellow fever booster vaccination. The CDR3, as DNA: TGTGCCAGCAGGGCAGACAGTTATATCGGTCAGCCCCAGCATTTT. Translating gives CASRADSYIGQPQHF.